The 9 T cell receptor beta chains reported below all come from one sample, sequenced in a study of CD8+CD57+ T cells in acquired aplastic anemia (dated by TCRdb to 2016 to 2019). The patients picked for sequencing were ones in whom flow cytometry had shown an expansion of CD8+CD57+ cells. The instrument given in TCRdb is Illumina HiSeq 2000. Genomic DNA served as template for TCR beta VDJ combination and CDR3 sequence profiling. TCRdb applied fastp at Q25 and MiXCR to the public reads, then kept only in-frame beta chains. Each entry merges the rows of one CDR3 protein and shows their most common DNA and genes. The table for this sample lists more than 70,000 distinct CDR3 sequences; about 70% of them were counted only once. More than 80% of the sample comes from the top ten. Material: sorted CD4+, CD8+, or CD8+CD57+ T cells (not recorded which) from PBMCs. These receptors were taken from a human donor with aplastic anemia.

This rearrangement joins TRBV7-2 to TRBJ2-7; D ambiguous. This CDR3 comprises 13 residues. Germline V CDR1 and CDR2: SGHTA, FQGNSA. The V and J ends lost 5 bases and 3 bases respectively, with 11 bases between them. CDR3 DNA sequence: TGTGCCAGCAGCCCGTCCGCCGACTACGAGCAGTACTTC. Its protein product is CASSPSADYEQYF.

The chain is built from TRBV19 and TRBJ1-5, with D possibly matching TRBD1 (6 bases). V was shortened by 1 base and J by 6 bases, with 13 bases between the two germline ends. This CDR3 comprises 15 residues. The germline CDR1 and CDR2 sequences are LNHDA and SQIVND (reference sequence). CDR3 sequence reads: CASSIVGGVLQPQHF. Here the CDR3 DNA reads TGTGCCAGTAGTATAGTGGGGGGCGTGCTTCAGCCCCAGCATTTT.

This clonotype was seen repeatedly, ten times or more. In DNA form, the CDR3 reads TGTGCCAGTAGGGCAGGAGAAAATTACGAGCAGTACTTC. Translated, it gives CASRAGENYEQYF. The chain is built from TRBV12-3 or TRBV12-4 and TRBJ2-7, with D uncertain. This CDR3 has 13 amino acids. V shed 9 bases and J shed 4 bases, with 16 bases lying between them.

V gene TRBV2 combines with J gene TRBJ1-2; D call uncertain. Between the trimmed V and J ends, which lost 7 bases and 8 bases, there was a span of 14 bases. The CDR3 sequence is 12 residues long. CDR1 and CDR2 (germline): SNHLY, FYNNEI. The CDR3 DNA is TGTGCCAGCACCCTGGGGTCGGGAGGCTACACCTTC. As protein: CASTLGSGGYTF.

This clonotype was counted at least ten times. The chain is built from TRBV7-9 and TRBJ2-7; D perhaps matches TRBD1 (7 bases). CDR1 and CDR2 (germline): SEHNR, FQNEAQ (reference sequence). Trimming removed 5 bases at V and 1 base at J, with 12 bases between. This CDR3 has 14 residues. The CDR3 spells CASSPGDRSYEQYF. In DNA, the CDR3 is TGTGCCAGCAGCCCGGGGGACAGATCCTACGAGCAGTACTTC.

This chain uses TRBV9 with TRBJ2-1; D remains ambiguous. Germline CDR1 SGDLS, CDR2 YYNGEE. V dropped 0 bases and J dropped 4 bases, with 8 bases sitting between them. CDR3 length: 14 amino acids. The CDR3 is CASSVGSNYNEQFF. CDR3 coding DNA: TGTGCCAGCAGCGTAGGATCCAATTACAATGAGCAGTTCTTC.

In its sample, this clonotype was seen many times. This chain uses TRBV4-1 with TRBJ2-7; D is uncertain. V was clipped by 0 bases and J by 12 bases, with 18 bases between them. The length of the CDR3 is 14 residues. CDR1 MGHRA and CDR2 YSYEKL come from the germline V gene. Here the CDR3 DNA reads TGCGCCAGCAGCCAAGACCCCCCGGGCGTGGGGTGGTACTTC. This sequence encodes CASSQDPPGVGWYF.

This chain connects TRBV10-3 to TRBJ2-7; perhaps TRBD1 as D (5 bases). The ends were cut back, 5 bases at V and 5 bases at J, with 10 bases in the middle. Germline-derived CDR1 and CDR2 are ENHRY and SYGVKD. This CDR3 spans 12 amino acids. CDR3 loop: CAISLGVHEQYF. The CDR3 nucleotides are TGTGCCATCAGTCTAGGGGTCCACGAGCAGTACTTC.

With regard to this clonotype: This likely comes from a read error, as the CDR3 has no conserved phenylalanine or tryptophan at its end. No DNA is shown, since the ends of the CDR3 on it are uncertain; the CDR3 is the one TCRdb lists. V is TRBV15 and J is TRBJ1-6; the DNA was not compared with TRBD1, the D call given in the table. Germline V lookup: CDR1 LNHNV, CDR2 YYDKDF (reference sequence). The CDR3 sequence runs 10 residues, both termini included. CDR3 protein: CATSRDTPLA.